A selection of T cell receptor beta chains follows, all from one sample in a study of blood T cell repertoires in COVID-19. Only in-frame clones appear in the TCRdb table, and some are missing; sequencing was by immunoSEQ multiplex PCR. The sample holds 180,000 or so clones; roughly 80% are singletons and the top ten take 13%. Sequenced sample: peripheral blood. The receptor source for this set is a man aged 45-65 years who had recovered from COVID-19. Each CDR3 is given without its conserved first and last residue.

V: TRBV7-3; J: TRBJ2-7; length: 12; CDR3: ASSLGTFGQEWY
V: TRBV28; J: TRBJ1-1; length: 13; CDR3: ASRLSGDRAVGAF
V: TRBV7-9; J: TRBJ1-4; length: 14; CDR3: ASSSPNQDPSEKLF
V: TRBV2; J: TRBJ2-7; length: 12; CDR3: ASSAASGAYEQY
V: TRBV5-1; J: TRBJ2-7; length: 11; CDR3: ASSLREGWEQY
V: TRBV5-1; J: TRBJ2-7; length: 13; CDR3: ASSPLTSGGDEQY
V: TRBV19; J: TRBJ2-2; length: 12; CDR3: ASQGDGATGELF
V: TRBV28; J: TRBJ1-2; length: 13; CDR3: ASRLPGEGTDGYT
V: TRBV4-2; J: TRBJ1-5; length: 12; CDR3: ASSRGQANQPQH
V: TRBV7-7; J: TRBJ2-2; length: 11; CDR3: ASSLQMAGELF
V: TRBV25-1; J: TRBJ1-4; length: 14; CDR3: ASSTTTGATNEKLF
V: TRBV18; J: TRBJ1-5; length: 10; CDR3: ASSGSNQPQH
V: TRBV4-1; J: TRBJ1-1; length: 11; CDR3: ASSQRVGTEAF
V: TRBV11-2; J: TRBJ2-5; length: 13; CDR3: ASSSWTGPKETQY
V: TRBV5-5; J: TRBJ2-7; length: 12; CDR3: ASSFGTSGYEQY
V: TRBV11-2; J: TRBJ2-2; length: 12; CDR3: ASETVANTGELF
V: TRBV6-5; J: TRBJ2-3; length: 13; CDR3: ASTNRGMSTDTQY
V: TRBV24-1; J: TRBJ2-5; length: 11; CDR3: ATSASGQETQY
V: TRBV10-3; J: TRBJ2-7; length: 12; CDR3: ATASGGVIYEQY
V: TRBV2; J: TRBJ2-7; length: 11; CDR3: ASSEGRGDEQY
V: TRBV2; J: TRBJ1-1; length: 11; CDR3: ASSDRVDTEAF
V: TRBV11-2; J: TRBJ2-1; length: 13; CDR3: ASSPTGRSYNEQF
V: TRBV28; J: TRBJ2-1; length: 12; CDR3: ATYGTGSYNEQF
V: TRBV24-1; J: TRBJ1-6; length: 13; CDR3: AKISGARNNSPLH
V: TRBV23-1; J: TRBJ2-5; length: 16; CDR3: ASIRGLAGLGGTETQY
V: TRBV7-9; J: TRBJ1-2; length: 11; CDR3: ASSLVSQDGYT
V: TRBV19; J: TRBJ1-2; length: 13; CDR3: ASSMSRTGTYGYT
V: TRBV27; J: TRBJ1-1; length: 11; CDR3: ASSPGLAREAF
V: TRBV28; J: TRBJ1-3; length: 11; CDR3: AILAGTEDTIY
V: TRBV18; J: TRBJ2-5; length: 15; CDR3: ASSLLSGTAYQETQY
V: TRBV27; J: TRBJ2-2; length: 11; CDR3: ASSWRALGELF
V: TRBV12-3/TRBV12-4; J: TRBJ2-2; length: 11; CDR3: ASSPERRGELF
V: TRBV5-1; J: TRBJ1-1; length: 13; CDR3: TSSAESWGGTEAF
V: TRBV29-1; J: TRBJ2-2; length: 12; CDR3: SVAGFMNTGELF
V: TRBV7-6; J: TRBJ1-1; length: 13; CDR3: ASSLVWGLDTEAF
V: TRBV3-1/TRBV3-2; J: TRBJ1-4; length: 15; CDR3: ASSQGRGGRVGEKLF
V: TRBV5-1; J: TRBJ2-5; length: 12; CDR3: ASRSGGGEETQY
V: TRBV30; J: TRBJ2-4; length: 12; CDR3: AWKETSGRNIQY
V: TRBV5-1; J: TRBJ2-1; length: 11; CDR3: ASSLTSGNEQF
V: TRBV6-5; J: TRBJ2-1; length: 13; CDR3: ASRLAGVSNNEQF
V: TRBV18; J: TRBJ1-3; length: 14; CDR3: ASSPLQQRSGNTIY
V: TRBV4-3; J: TRBJ2-2; length: 12; CDR3: ASSQASRAGELF
V: TRBV28; J: TRBJ2-5; length: 13; CDR3: ATSSMGSFQETQY
V: TRBV5-1; J: TRBJ2-1; length: 12; CDR3: ASSLGLVNNEQF
V: TRBV30; J: TRBJ2-6; length: 15; CDR3: AWGKDRGGTGANVLT
V: TRBV14; J: TRBJ2-5; length: 10; CDR3: ASSQVSQTQY
V: TRBV30; J: TRBJ2-7; length: 11; CDR3: AWRVQGSYEQY
V: TRBV15; J: TRBJ2-2; length: 15; CDR3: ATSRAGREGSSGELF
V: TRBV6-5; J: TRBJ2-7; length: 13; CDR3: ASSYSGTGVYEQY
V: TRBV19; J: TRBJ1-1; length: 11; CDR3: ASYGTGGTEAF
V: TRBV18; J: TRBJ1-1; length: 13; CDR3: ASSLGDRENTEAF
V: TRBV12-5; J: TRBJ2-4; length: 15; CDR3: ASGLVLEGLGQNIQY